This TCR beta chain was observed in a study of blood T cell repertoires in COVID-19. Assay: immunoSEQ multiplex PCR; the TCRdb copy retains only in-frame clones and omits some. The table lists 470,000 or so clones, approximately 85% of them singletons. This CDR3 spans 17 amino acids. From germline, CDR1 is ENHRY and CDR2 SYGVKD. After removal of 0 bases from V and 5 bases from J, the junction contained 11 bases not matched to a gene. This clonotype was obtained from a human donor in a cohort sampled during active COVID-19. This chain uses TRBV10-3 with TRBJ2-5; 8 nucleotides align to TRBD2. The sample was peripheral blood. This CDR3 is CAISESIQAGAPETQYF. Here the CDR3 DNA reads TGTGCCATCAGTGAGTCGATACAAGCGGGAGCCCCGGAGACCCAGTACTTC.